These 10 T cell receptor beta chains were sequenced from one sample in a study of immune evolution from preneoplasia to lung adenocarcinoma. TCRdb keeps only in-frame clones here, not all; method: immunoSEQ multiplex PCR. The sample includes about 4,900 clones, around 84% of them seen just once. The specimen sequenced was FFPE normal lung tissue adjacent to the tumor. The source of these receptors is a person aged 50 or older with lung adenocarcinoma.

The genes are TRBV6-1 and TRBJ1-5; no reliable D call. The CDR3 totals 12 residues. Trimming cost V 7 bases and J 0 bases, with 4 bases left between them. Germline V CDR1 and CDR2: MNHNS, SASEGT. CDR3 DNA: TGTGCCAGCACAGGTAGCAATCAGCCCCAGCATTTT. Translating gives CASTGSNQPQHF.

The chain combines TRBV29-1 with TRBJ2-7; 8 bases fit TRBD1. The length of the CDR3 is 12 residues. From germline, CDR1 is SQVTM and CDR2 ANQGSEA. V gave up 4 bases and J gave up 6 bases; unmatched junction bases: 5. DNA for the CDR3: TGCAGCGTTGGGGGACAGGACAGCGAGCAGTACTTC. It yields the protein CSVGGQDSEQYF.

The rearrangement uses TRBV6-1 and TRBJ2-7; the match to TRBD1 covers 7 bases. The V gene end was trimmed by 3 bases and the J gene end by 2 bases; junction bases not matched to a gene: 7. From germline, CDR1 is MNHNS and CDR2 SASEGT. This CDR3 region has 15 residues. CDR3 in amino acids: CASSDRGTAAYEQYF. CDR3 nucleotide sequence: TGTGCCAGCAGTGATCGTGGGACAGCTGCCTACGAGCAGTACTTC.

The chain has TRBV30 and TRBJ2-2; D gene ambiguous. Germline lookup yields CDR1 GTSNPN and CDR2 SVGIG (reference sequence). This CDR3 spans 13 amino acids. V lost 2 bases and J lost 5, with 9 bases in between. The CDR3 sequence: CAWSIWETGELFF. The CDR3 nucleotides read TGTGCCTGGAGTATTTGGGAAACCGGGGAGCTGTTTTTT.

The rearrangement links TRBV21-1 to TRBJ2-5; TRBD1 reflects the table's D call only, with no check against the DNA. TRBV21-1 is noted as a pseudogene. CDR3 length: 14 residues. The CDR3 DNA reads as TGTGCCAGCAGTGAAGAGGGGGCCCAAGAGACCCAGTACTTC. Translation: CASSEEGAQETQYF.

This clone has a handful of counts. The chain uses TRBV5-1 and TRBJ1-3; TRBD1 agrees at 7 bases. The CDR3 runs 14 residues. The germline V gene has CDR1 SGHRS and CDR2 YFSETQ. Trimming removed 4 bases from V and 0 bases from J; junction bases left unmatched: 1. The CDR3 DNA is TGCGCCAGCAGCCGGACAGGCTCTGGAAACACCATATATTTT. It codes for CASSRTGSGNTIYF.

V is TRBV19 and J is TRBJ1-5; 7 nucleotides match TRBD1. Germline V lookup: CDR1 LNHDA, CDR2 SQIVND (reference sequence). Trimming took 6 bases from V and 2 from J; bases not matched to a gene: 7. This CDR3 has 15 amino acids. Here the CDR3 reads CASSRGGRGNQPQHF. The CDR3 nucleotides read TGTGCCAGTAGCAGAGGGGGCAGGGGCAATCAGCCCCAGCATTTT.

The rearrangement links TRBV7-9 to TRBJ2-5; the match to TRBD2 covers 8 bases. Germline V gene sequence: CDR1 SEHNR, CDR2 FQNEAQ (reference sequence). Germline trimming cut 2 bases from V and 5 bases from J; bases unmatched to any gene: 7. The CDR3 consists of 15 residues. CDR3 amino acids: CASSLRREALETQYF. CDR3 nucleotides: TGTGCCAGCAGCTTAAGGCGGGAGGCGCTCGAGACCCAGTACTTC. Filled out from reference TRBV7-9 and TRBJ2-5, the complete variable domain reads DTGVSQNPRHKITKRGQNVTFRCDPISEHNRLYWYRQTLGQGPEFLTYFQNEAQLEKSRLLSDRFSAERPKGSFSTLEIQRTEQGDSAMYLCASSLRREALETQYFGPGTRLLVL.

V and J are TRBV11-2 and TRBJ2-7; D is possibly TRBD1 (6 bases). Germline-derived CDR1 and CDR2 are SGHAT and FQNNGV. The CDR3 extends over 14 amino acids. V lost 0 bases and J 7 bases, leaving 13 bases between the germline ends. The CDR3 is CASSLDMGAREQYF. DNA for the CDR3: TGTGCCAGCAGCTTAGATATGGGGGCCCGGGAGCAGTACTTC. Full variable domain (missing parts from reference TRBV11-2 and TRBJ2-7): EAGVAQSPRYKIIEKRQSVAFWCNPISGHATLYWYQQILGQGPKLLIQFQNNGVVDDSQLPKDRFSAERLKGVDSTLKIQPAKLEDSAVYLCASSLDMGAREQYFGPGTRLTVT.

The chain combines TRBV19 with TRBJ2-3, with 7 bases aligning to TRBD2. The germline gives CDR1 LNHDA, CDR2 SQIVND (reference sequence). V lost 3 bases to trimming and J lost 2 bases; unmatched junction nucleotides: 8. The length of the CDR3 is 16 residues. CDR3 bases: TGTGCCAGTAGTATCGGCGGCGGGAGACACACAGATACGCAGTATTTT. Translated: CASSIGGGRHTDTQYF.